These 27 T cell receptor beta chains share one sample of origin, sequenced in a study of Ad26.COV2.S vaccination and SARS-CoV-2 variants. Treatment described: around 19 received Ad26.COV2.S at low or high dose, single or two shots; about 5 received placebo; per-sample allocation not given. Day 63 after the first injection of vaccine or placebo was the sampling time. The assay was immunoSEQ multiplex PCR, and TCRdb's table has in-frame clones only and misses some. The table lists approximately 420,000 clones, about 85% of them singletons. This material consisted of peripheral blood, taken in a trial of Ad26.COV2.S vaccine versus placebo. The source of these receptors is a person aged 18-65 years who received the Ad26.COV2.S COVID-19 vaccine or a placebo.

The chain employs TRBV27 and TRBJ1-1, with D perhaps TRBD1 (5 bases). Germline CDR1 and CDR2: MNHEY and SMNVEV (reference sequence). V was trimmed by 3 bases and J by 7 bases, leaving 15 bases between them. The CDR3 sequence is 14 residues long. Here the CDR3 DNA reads TGTGCCAGCAGTTTCCTTGGGACGCTCGATGAAGCTTTCTTT. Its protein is CASSFLGTLDEAFF.

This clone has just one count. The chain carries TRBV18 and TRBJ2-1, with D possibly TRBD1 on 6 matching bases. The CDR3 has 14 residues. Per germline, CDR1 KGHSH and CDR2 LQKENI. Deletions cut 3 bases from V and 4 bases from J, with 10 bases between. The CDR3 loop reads CASSPTGQYNEQFF. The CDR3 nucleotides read TGTGCCAGCTCACCGACGGGACAATACAATGAGCAGTTCTTC.

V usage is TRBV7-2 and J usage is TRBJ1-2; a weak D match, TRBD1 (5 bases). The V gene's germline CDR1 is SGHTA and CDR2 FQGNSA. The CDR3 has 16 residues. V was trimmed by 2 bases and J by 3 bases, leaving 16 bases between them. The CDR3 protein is CASSLHFSGTDYGYTF. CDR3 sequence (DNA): TGTGCCAGCAGCTTACATTTTAGCGGGACGGACTATGGCTACACCTTC.

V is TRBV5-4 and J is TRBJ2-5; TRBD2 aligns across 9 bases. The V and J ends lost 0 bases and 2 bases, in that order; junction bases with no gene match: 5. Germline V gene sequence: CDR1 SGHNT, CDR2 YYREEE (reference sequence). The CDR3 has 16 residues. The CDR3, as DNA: TGTGCCAGCAGCTTGGCCCGGCGGGGGGGGCAAGAGACCCAGTACTTC. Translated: CASSLARRGGQETQYF.

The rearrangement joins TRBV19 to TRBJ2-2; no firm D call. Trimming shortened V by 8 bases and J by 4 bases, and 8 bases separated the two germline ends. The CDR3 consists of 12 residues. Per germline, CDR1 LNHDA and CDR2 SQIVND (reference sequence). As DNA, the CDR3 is TGTGCCAGTCGACCGGGCACCGGGGAGCTGTTTTTT. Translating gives CASRPGTGELFF.

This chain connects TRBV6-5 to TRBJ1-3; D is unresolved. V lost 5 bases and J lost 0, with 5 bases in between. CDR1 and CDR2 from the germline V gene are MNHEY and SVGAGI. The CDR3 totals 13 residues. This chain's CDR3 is CASSRTSGNTIYF. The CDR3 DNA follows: TGTGCCAGCAGTAGGACCTCTGGAAACACCATATATTTT.

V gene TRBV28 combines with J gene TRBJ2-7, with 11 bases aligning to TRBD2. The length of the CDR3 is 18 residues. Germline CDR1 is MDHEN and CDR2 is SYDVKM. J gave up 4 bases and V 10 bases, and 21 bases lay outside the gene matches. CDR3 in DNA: TGTGCCACCAAAGCCTTCGGAGGGTTAGCGGGGGGGCATTACGAGCAGTACTTC. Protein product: CATKAFGGLAGGHYEQYF. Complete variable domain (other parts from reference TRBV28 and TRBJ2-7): DVKVTQSSRYLVKRTGEKVFLECVQDMDHENMFWYRQDPGLGLRLIYFSYDVKMKEKGDIPEGYSVSREKKERFSLILESASTNQTSMYLCATKAFGGLAGGHYEQYFGPGTRLTVT.

The CDR3 bases are TGTGCCAGCAGTGACCCCCAGCGGCGATACAATGAGCAGTTCTTC. Protein product: CASSDPQRRYNEQFF. V usage is TRBV25-1 and J usage is TRBJ2-1, with D perhaps matching TRBD2 (5 bases). V lost 3 bases, J lost 4 bases, and 13 bases lay in between. The CDR3 has 15 residues. Germline CDR1 is MGHDK and CDR2 is SYGVNS.

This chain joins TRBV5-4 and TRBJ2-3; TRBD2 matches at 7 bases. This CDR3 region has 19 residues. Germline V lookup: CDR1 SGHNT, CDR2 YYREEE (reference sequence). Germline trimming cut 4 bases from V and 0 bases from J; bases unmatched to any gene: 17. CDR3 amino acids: CASSREVLAASPSTDTQYF. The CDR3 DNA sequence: TGTGCCAGCAGCCGGGAGGTTCTAGCGGCCAGTCCTAGCACAGATACGCAGTATTTT.

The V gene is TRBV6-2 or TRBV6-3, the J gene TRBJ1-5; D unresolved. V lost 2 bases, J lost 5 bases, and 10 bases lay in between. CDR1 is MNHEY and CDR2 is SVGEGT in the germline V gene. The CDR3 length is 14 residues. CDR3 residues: CASSYGLVHQPQHF. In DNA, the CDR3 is TGTGCCAGCAGTTACGGCCTCGTCCATCAGCCCCAGCATTTT.

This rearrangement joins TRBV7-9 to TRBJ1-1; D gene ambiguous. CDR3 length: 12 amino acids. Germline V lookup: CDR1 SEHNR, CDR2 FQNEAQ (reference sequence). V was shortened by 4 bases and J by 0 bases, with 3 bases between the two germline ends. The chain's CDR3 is CASSYMNTEAFF. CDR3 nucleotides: TGTGCCAGCAGCTACATGAACACTGAAGCTTTCTTT.

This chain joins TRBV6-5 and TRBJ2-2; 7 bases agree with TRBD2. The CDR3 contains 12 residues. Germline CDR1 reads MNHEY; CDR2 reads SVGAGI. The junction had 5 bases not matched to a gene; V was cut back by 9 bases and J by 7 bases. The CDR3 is CASRGGGGELFF. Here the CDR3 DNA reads TGTGCCAGTCGCGGGGGAGGCGGGGAGCTGTTTTTT.

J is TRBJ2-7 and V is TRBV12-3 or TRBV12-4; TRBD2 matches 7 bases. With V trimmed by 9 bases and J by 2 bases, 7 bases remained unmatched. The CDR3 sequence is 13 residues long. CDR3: CASNFGGTYEQYF. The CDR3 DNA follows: TGTGCCAGTAATTTCGGGGGGACCTACGAGCAGTACTTC.

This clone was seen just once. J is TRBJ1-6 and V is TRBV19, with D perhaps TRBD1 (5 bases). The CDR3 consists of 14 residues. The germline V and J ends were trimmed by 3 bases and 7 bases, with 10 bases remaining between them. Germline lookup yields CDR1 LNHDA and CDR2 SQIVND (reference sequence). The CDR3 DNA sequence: TGTGCCAGTAGTATCATGGGGGTGAATTCACCCCTCCACTTT. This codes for CASSIMGVNSPLHF.

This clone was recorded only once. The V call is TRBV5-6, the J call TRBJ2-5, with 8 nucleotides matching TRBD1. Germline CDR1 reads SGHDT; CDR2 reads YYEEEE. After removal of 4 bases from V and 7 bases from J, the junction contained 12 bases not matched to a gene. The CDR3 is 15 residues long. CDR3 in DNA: TGTGCCAGCAGCCAAAATTCAGGGGGCGGGATGACCCAGTACTTC. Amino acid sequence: CASSQNSGGGMTQYF.

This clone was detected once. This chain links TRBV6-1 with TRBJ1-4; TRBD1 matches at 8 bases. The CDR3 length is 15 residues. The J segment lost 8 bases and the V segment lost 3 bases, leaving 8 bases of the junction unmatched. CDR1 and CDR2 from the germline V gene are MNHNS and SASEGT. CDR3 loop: CASSELLQGDEKLFF. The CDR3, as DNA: TGTGCCAGCAGTGAGTTGCTACAGGGGGACGAAAAACTGTTTTTT.

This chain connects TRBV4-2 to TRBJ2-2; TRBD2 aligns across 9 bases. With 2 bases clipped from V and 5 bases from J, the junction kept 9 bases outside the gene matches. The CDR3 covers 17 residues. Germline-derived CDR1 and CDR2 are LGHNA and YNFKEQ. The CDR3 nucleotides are TGTGCCAGCAGCCAATTTTTAGCGGGGGAAGGAACCGGGGAGCTGTTTTTT. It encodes CASSQFLAGEGTGELFF.

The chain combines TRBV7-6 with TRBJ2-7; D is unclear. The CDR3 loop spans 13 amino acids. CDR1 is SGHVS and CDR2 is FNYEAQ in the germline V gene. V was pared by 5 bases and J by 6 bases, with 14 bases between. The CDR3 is CASSPNLATEQYF. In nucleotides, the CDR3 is TGTGCCAGCAGCCCTAACTTGGCGACCGAGCAGTACTTC. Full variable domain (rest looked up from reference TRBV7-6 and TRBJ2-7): GAGVSQSPRYKVTKRGQDVALRCDPISGHVSLYWYRQALGQGPEFLTYFNYEAQQDKSGLPNDRFSAERPEGSISTLTIQRTEQRDSAMYRCASSPNLATEQYFGPGTRLTVT.

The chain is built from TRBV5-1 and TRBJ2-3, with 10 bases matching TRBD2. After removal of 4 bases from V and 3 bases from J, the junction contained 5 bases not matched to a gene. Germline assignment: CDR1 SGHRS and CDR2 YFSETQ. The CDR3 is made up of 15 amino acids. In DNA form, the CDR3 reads TGCGCCAGCAGCAGCGGGGGGGCCGGTACAGATACGCAGTATTTT. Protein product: CASSSGGAGTDTQYF.

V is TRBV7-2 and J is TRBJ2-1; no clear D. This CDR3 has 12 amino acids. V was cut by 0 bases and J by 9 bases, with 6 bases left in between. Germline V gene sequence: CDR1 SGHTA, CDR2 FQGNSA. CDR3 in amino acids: CASSLAFGEQFF. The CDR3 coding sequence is TGTGCCAGCAGCTTAGCGTTCGGTGAGCAGTTCTTC.

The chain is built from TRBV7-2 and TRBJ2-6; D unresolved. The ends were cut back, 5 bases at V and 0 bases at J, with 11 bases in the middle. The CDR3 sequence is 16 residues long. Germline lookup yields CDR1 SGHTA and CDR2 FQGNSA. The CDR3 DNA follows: TGTGCCAGCAGCCGTACTATCACCTCTGGGGCCAACGTCCTGACTTTC. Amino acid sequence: CASSRTITSGANVLTF.

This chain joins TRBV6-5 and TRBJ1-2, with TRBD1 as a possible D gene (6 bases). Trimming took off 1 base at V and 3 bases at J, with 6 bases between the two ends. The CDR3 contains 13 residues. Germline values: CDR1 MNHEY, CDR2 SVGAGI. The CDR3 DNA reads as TGTGCCAGCAGTTACTACAGGGACTATGGCTACACCTTC. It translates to CASSYYRDYGYTF.

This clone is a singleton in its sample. The CDR3 is CASSEARAGGGVSDTQYF. CDR3 sequence (DNA): TGTGCCAGCAGTGAAGCGAGGGCGGGGGGAGGTGTTTCAGATACGCAGTATTTT. The V call is TRBV2, the J call TRBJ2-3; the match to TRBD2 covers 8 bases. CDR3 size: 18 residues. Germline CDR1 SNHLY, CDR2 FYNNEI. With 0 bases clipped from V and 4 bases from J, the junction kept 12 bases outside the gene matches. The whole variable domain, remainder taken from reference TRBV2 and TRBJ2-3, is EPEVTQTPSHQVTQMGQEVILRCVPISNHLYFYWYRQILGQKVEFLVSFYNNEISEKSEIFDDQFSVERPDGSNFTLKIRSTKLEDSAMYFCASSEARAGGGVSDTQYFGPGTRLTVL.

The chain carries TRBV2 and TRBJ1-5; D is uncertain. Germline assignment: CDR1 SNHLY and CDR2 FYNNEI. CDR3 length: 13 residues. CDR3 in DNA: TGTGCGGGGTCCAAGGCCCGACCGGAGCCCCAGCATTTT. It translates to CAGSKARPEPQHF.

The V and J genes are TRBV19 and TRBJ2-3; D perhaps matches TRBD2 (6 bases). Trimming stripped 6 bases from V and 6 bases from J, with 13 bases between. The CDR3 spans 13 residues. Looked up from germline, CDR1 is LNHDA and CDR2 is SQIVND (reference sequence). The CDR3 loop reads CASSSSRGDTQYF. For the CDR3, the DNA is TGTGCCAGTAGCTCTTCGCGGGGTGATACGCAGTATTTT.

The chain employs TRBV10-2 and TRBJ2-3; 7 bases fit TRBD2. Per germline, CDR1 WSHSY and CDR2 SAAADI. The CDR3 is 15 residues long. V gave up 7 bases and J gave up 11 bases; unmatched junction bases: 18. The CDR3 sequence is CASTPHERGPGKQYF. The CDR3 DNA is TGCGCCAGCACTCCGCACGAGCGGGGTCCGGGTAAGCAGTATTTT.

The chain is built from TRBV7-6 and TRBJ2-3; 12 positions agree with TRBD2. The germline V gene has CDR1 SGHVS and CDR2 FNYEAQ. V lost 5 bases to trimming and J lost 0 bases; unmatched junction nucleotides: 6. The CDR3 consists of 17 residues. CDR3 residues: CASSTGLAGSSTDTQYF. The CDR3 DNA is TGTGCCAGCAGCACTGGACTAGCGGGGTCTAGCACAGATACGCAGTATTTT.